Below, 13 T cell receptor beta chains from the same sample are listed, as sequenced in a study of blood T cell repertoires in COVID-19. TCRdb's copy holds only in-frame clones and misses some; the assay was immunoSEQ multiplex PCR. Of more than 250,000 clones in the sample, roughly 90% were seen once. Sequences were obtained from PBMCs or T cells enriched from blood (not recorded which). Receptor source: a woman younger than 45 who had recovered from COVID-19.

The table lists this clone with a few counts. J is TRBJ1-1 and V is TRBV19; D uncertain. The CDR3 loop spans 11 amino acids. Trimming shortened V by 6 bases and J by 10 bases, and 12 bases separated the two germline ends. Germline V lookup: CDR1 LNHDA, CDR2 SQIVND (reference sequence). This CDR3 reads CASRGREGAFF. DNA for the CDR3: TGTGCCAGTAGGGGGAGAGAGGGAGCTTTCTTT.

V is TRBV5-4 and J is TRBJ1-1; 9 bases line up with TRBD1. The CDR3 is 16 residues long. With 2 bases clipped from V and 11 bases from J, the junction kept 16 bases outside the gene matches. CDR1 is SGHNT, CDR2 YYREEE, per germline (reference sequence). CDR3 loop: CASSFVTGTGMSSAFF. The CDR3 nucleotides are TGTGCCAGCAGCTTTGTCACCGGGACAGGGATGTCTTCGGCTTTCTTT.

The chain links TRBV28 to TRBJ1-1; D unclear. There are 16 residues in the CDR3. V lost 0 bases and J lost 3, with 14 bases in between. Per the germline V gene, CDR1 is MDHEN and CDR2 is SYDVKM. Here the CDR3 DNA reads TGTGCCAGCAGTTTATGGAAGCGACGTTTCGACACTGAAGCTTTCTTT. This gives the protein CASSLWKRRFDTEAFF.

Here the CDR3 reads CASSPSTGSISPLHF. As DNA, the CDR3 is TGTGCCAGCAGCCCATCGACAGGGTCTATCTCACCCCTCCACTTT. The chain couples TRBV5-4 to TRBJ1-6, with TRBD1 matching 7 bases. Unmatched junction bases numbered 11, after V lost 4 bases and J lost 10 bases. Germline CDR1 and CDR2: SGHNT and YYREEE (reference sequence). There are 15 residues in the CDR3.

The rearrangement uses TRBV2 and TRBJ2-7; D not resolved. The CDR3 is 13 residues long. V was trimmed by 7 bases and J by 0 bases, leaving 10 bases between them. Germline CDR1 and CDR2: SNHLY and FYNNEI. The CDR3 loop is CASIQVISYEQYF. In DNA, the CDR3 is TGTGCCAGCATTCAGGTAATCTCCTACGAGCAGTACTTC.

The chain recombines TRBV7-9 with TRBJ1-5; the match to TRBD1 covers 8 bases. The germline V gene encodes CDR1 SEHNR and CDR2 FQNEAQ (reference sequence). The junction had 9 bases not matched to a gene; V was cut back by 2 bases and J by 0 bases. The CDR3 consists of 18 residues. The CDR3 loop is CASSLTSRTGFSNQPQHF. CDR3 coding DNA: TGTGCCAGCAGCTTAACCTCTCGGACAGGGTTTAGCAATCAGCCCCAGCATTTT.

The rearrangement links TRBV13 to TRBJ1-2, with D possibly being TRBD1 (5 bases). The CDR3 has 14 amino acids. Germline V lookup: CDR1 PRHDT, CDR2 FYEKMQ (reference sequence). V dropped 0 bases and J dropped 1 base, with 6 bases sitting between them. For the CDR3, the DNA is TGTGCCAGCAGCTTAGGCCAGGGTAACTATGGCTACACCTTC. It codes for CASSLGQGNYGYTF.

V is TRBV27 and J is TRBJ2-1; 8 nucleotides line up with TRBD2. Germline CDR1 MNHEY, CDR2 SMNVEV (reference sequence). This CDR3 region has 16 residues. With V trimmed by 3 bases and J by 0 bases, 4 bases remained unmatched. In nucleotides, the CDR3 is TGTGCCAGCAGTTTCCTTCGGGGGGGCTCCTACAATGAGCAGTTCTTC. This codes for CASSFLRGGSYNEQFF.

V usage is TRBV7-9 and J usage is TRBJ2-3; D is unclear. Germline V gives CDR1 SEHNR, CDR2 FQNEAQ (reference sequence). This CDR3 is 12 amino acids long. Trimming took 3 bases from V and 5 from J, leaving 6 bases between them. The CDR3 coding sequence is TGTGCCAGCAGCTTTTTCGGAGATACGCAGTATTTT. This translates into CASSFFGDTQYF.

The chain has TRBV15 and TRBJ2-1; a possible D gene is TRBD1 (6 bases). The CDR3 consists of 15 residues. Germline CDR1 and CDR2: LNHNV and YYDKDF (reference sequence). Trimming cost V 0 bases and J 6 bases, with 12 bases left between them. DNA of the CDR3: TGTGCCACCAGCAGAGACATGGCAGGGGTCAATGAGCAGTTCTTC. Translated: CATSRDMAGVNEQFF.

CDR3 region: CASSRGGDREQYF. CDR3 coding DNA: TGTGCCAGCTCTAGGGGGGGGGATCGGGAGCAGTACTTC. The V and J genes are TRBV12-3 or TRBV12-4 and TRBJ2-7; TRBD2 might be the D (7 bases). The CDR3 has 13 residues. V dropped 8 bases and J dropped 7 bases, with 18 bases sitting between them.

The chain is built from TRBV7-2 and TRBJ2-3, with TRBD2 identical over 13 bases. J was trimmed by 0 bases and V by 2 bases; bases with no gene match: 5. Germline V gene lookup returns CDR1 SGHTA and CDR2 FQGNSA. The CDR3 has 18 residues. DNA of the CDR3: TGTGCCAGCAGCTTAACCAGGACTAGCGGGGGCAGCACAGATACGCAGTATTTT. Residues: CASSLTRTSGGSTDTQYF.

The chain couples TRBV28 to TRBJ1-2, with D possibly TRBD1 on 6 matching bases. V was clipped by 6 bases and J by 2 bases, with 13 bases between them. Germline lookup yields CDR1 MDHEN and CDR2 SYDVKM. This CDR3 contains 14 residues. In DNA, the CDR3 is TGTGCCAGCAGCCGCGGACAGCTGAACTATGGCTACACCTTC. Translation gives CASSRGQLNYGYTF.